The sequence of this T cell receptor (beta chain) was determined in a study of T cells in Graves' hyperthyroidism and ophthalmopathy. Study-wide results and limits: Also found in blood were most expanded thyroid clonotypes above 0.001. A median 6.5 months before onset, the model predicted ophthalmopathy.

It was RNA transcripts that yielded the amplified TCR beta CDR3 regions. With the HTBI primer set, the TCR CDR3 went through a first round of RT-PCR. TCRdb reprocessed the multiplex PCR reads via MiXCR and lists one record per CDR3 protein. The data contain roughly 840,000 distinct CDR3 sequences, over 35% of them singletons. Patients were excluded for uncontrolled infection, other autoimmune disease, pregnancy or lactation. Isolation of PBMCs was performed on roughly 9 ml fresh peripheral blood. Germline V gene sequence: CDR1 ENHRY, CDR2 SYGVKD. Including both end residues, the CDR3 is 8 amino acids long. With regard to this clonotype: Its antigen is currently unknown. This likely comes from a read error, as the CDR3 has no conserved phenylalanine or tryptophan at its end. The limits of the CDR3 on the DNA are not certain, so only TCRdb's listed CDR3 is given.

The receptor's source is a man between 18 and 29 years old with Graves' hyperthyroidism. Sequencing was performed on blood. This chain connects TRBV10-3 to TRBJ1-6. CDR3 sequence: CAISELNY.